This T cell receptor (beta chain) was sequenced for a study of T cells in localized non-small cell lung cancer. Study results and caveats: Uninvolved adjacent lung had the highest recorded T cell clonality, with tumor below it. Sequencing involved a lone tumor region, leaving heterogeneity possible. Longer overall survival accompanied higher blood T cell density. Adjacent lung held a median roughly 50 of the top 100 tumor clones.

Profiled with immunoSEQ multiplex PCR; TCRdb holds only in-frame clones, not every one. The table includes approximately 47,000 clones, around 83% detected once. A remark on this clone: Its target is unknown.

The V gene's germline CDR1 is LGHNT and CDR2 FRNRAP. CDR3 size: 15 residues. Trimming shortened V by 1 base and J by 6 bases, and 14 bases separated the two germline ends. This clonotype was obtained from a man between 40 and 75 years old with stage II lung adenocarcinoma. The input for sequencing was PBMCs, taken before any cancer treatment. This rearrangement joins TRBV12-5 to TRBJ2-3, with a weak D call TRBD2 (6 bases). CDR3 sequence reads: CASGLGLGPADTQYF. DNA of the CDR3: TGTGCTAGTGGTTTGGGACTAGGCCCGGCGGATACGCAGTATTTT.